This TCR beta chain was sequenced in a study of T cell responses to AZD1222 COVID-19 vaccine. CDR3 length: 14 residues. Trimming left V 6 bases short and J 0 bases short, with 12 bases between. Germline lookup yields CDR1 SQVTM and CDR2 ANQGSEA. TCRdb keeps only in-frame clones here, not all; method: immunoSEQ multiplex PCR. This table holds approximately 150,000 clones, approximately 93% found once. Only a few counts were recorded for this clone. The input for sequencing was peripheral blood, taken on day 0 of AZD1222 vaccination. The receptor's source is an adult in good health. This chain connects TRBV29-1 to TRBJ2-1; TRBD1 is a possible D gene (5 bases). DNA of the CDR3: TGCAGCGTCGCAGGGCCCCCCTCCTACAATGAGCAGTTCTTC. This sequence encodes CSVAGPPSYNEQFF.